These 23 T cell receptor beta chains were all obtained from the same sample, sequenced in a study of shared clonotypes between healthy human individuals. Naive CD8 cells were CD45RO-negative, positively selected for CCR7, excluding terminally differentiated effector memory CD45RA+ cells. The assay was immunoSEQ multiplex PCR, and TCRdb's table has in-frame clones only and misses some. The table shows roughly 2.1 million clones, with approximately 94% occurring only once. The sequencing sample was made of naive CD8+ T cells from PBMCs. The receptor set was obtained from a man between 18 and 29 years old in good health. Some clones in this sample may be carry-over from other donors' samples.

The chain employs TRBV27 and TRBJ2-1; D is possibly TRBD1 or TRBD2 (5 bases each). With 0 bases removed from V and 4 bases from J, the gap between germline ends came to 16 bases. The CDR3 runs to 17 residues. CDR1 and CDR2 (germline): MNHEY, SMNVEV (reference sequence). The DNA for the CDR3 is TGTGCCAGCAGTTTATCACGAGGGGACGGGGTGTACAATGAGCAGTTCTTC. Amino acids: CASSLSRGDGVYNEQFF.

The chain carries TRBV11-1 and TRBJ2-1; 8 positions match TRBD2. V trimming: 1 base; J trimming: 8 bases; junction bases outside the gene matches: 13. The length of the CDR3 is 17 residues. Germline values: CDR1 SGHAT, CDR2 FQDESV (reference sequence). CDR3 in amino acids: CASSLVRGGTSKHEQFF. Written as DNA, the CDR3 is TGTGCCAGCAGCTTAGTTCGGGGCGGGACTAGTAAGCATGAGCAGTTCTTC.

The chain is built from TRBV9 and TRBJ2-5, with 8 nucleotides matching TRBD2. This CDR3 region has 17 residues. Losses at the gene ends were 0 bases for V and 1 base for J; bases not matched to a gene: 8. Germline lookup yields CDR1 SGDLS and CDR2 YYNGEE. In DNA, the CDR3 is TGTGCCAGCAGCGTAGCTCGGTTAGCGGGGCCCCAAGAGACCCAGTACTTC. Translation gives CASSVARLAGPQETQYF.

The chain carries TRBV15 and TRBJ1-4; TRBD1 agrees at 7 bases. The CDR3 is 15 amino acids. Trimming removed 0 bases from V and 8 bases from J; junction bases left unmatched: 6. Germline V gene lookup returns CDR1 LNHNV and CDR2 YYDKDF (reference sequence). CDR3 loop: CATSRDPGGGEKLFF. Written as DNA, the CDR3 is TGTGCCACCAGCAGAGATCCAGGGGGTGGGGAAAAACTGTTTTTT.

This clone appeared once. CDR3 sequence: CASTTPGRAPYEQYF. CDR3 bases: TGCGCCAGCACCACCCCAGGTCGGGCCCCCTACGAGCAGTACTTC. The chain links TRBV10-1 to TRBJ2-7, with D hard to call. Between the trimmed V and J ends, which lost 7 bases and 2 bases, there was a span of 18 bases. The CDR3 spans 15 residues. Per germline, CDR1 WNHNN and CDR2 SYGVQD (reference sequence).

This rearrangement joins TRBV11-2 to TRBJ2-3, with 8 positions matching TRBD2. The CDR3 sequence is 15 residues long. Germline V gene sequence: CDR1 SGHAT, CDR2 FQNNGV. V shed 1 base and J 6 bases; nucleotides not matched to a gene: 6. The chain's CDR3 is CASSLGAGDPDTQYF. CDR3 coding DNA: TGTGCCAGCAGCTTAGGAGCGGGAGACCCCGATACGCAGTATTTT.

As concerns this clone: The same CDR3 also results from other DNA sequences found in this sample. This chain joins TRBV5-1 and TRBJ1-2; D is undetermined. Trimming pared 5 bases from V and 2 bases from J, leaving 10 bases between. The CDR3 spans 13 residues. Germline lookup yields CDR1 SGHRS and CDR2 YFSETQ. In DNA form, the CDR3 reads TGCGCCAGCAGTGCCACAGAGAACTATGGCTACACCTTC. Protein product: CASSATENYGYTF.

V gene TRBV19 combines with J gene TRBJ2-5; D uncertain. Trimming removed 0 bases from V and 3 bases from J, with 17 bases in between. The CDR3 is 17 residues long. Germline lookup yields CDR1 LNHDA and CDR2 SQIVND (reference sequence). The CDR3 region has the DNA TGTGCCAGTAGTATAGAAGGCGGAGTAACCAGTAAAGAGACCCAGTACTTC. Protein: CASSIEGGVTSKETQYF.

This clone has a single count. The rearrangement joins TRBV14 to TRBJ1-3; no definite D call. The CDR3 loop spans 14 amino acids. With 1 base removed from V and 0 bases from J, the gap between germline ends came to 4 bases. Germline-derived CDR1 and CDR2 are SGHDN and FVKESK. CDR3 nucleotides: TGTGCCAGCAGCCAAGGGAGCTCTGGAAACACCATATATTTT. Its translation: CASSQGSSGNTIYF. Looking up the rest from reference TRBV14 and TRBJ1-3 gives the full variable domain: EAGVTQFPSHSVIEKGQTVTLRCDPISGHDNLYWYRRVMGKEIKFLLHFVKESKQDESGMPNNRFLAERTGGTYSTLKVQPAELEDSGVYFCASSQGSSGNTIYFGEGSWLTVV.

The chain couples TRBV7-8 to TRBJ1-3, with D possibly matching TRBD1 (6 bases). From germline, CDR1 is SGHVS and CDR2 FQNEAQ. V was cut by 4 bases and J by 2 bases, with 12 bases left in between. The CDR3 is 15 amino acids. CDR3 in amino acids: CASSSTGTTGNTIYF. The CDR3 bases are TGTGCCAGCAGCTCCACAGGGACTACTGGAAACACCATATATTTT.

The rearrangement links TRBV4-1 to TRBJ2-3, with 8 bases fitting TRBD2. The CDR3 spans 17 residues. V was clipped by 0 bases and J by 4 bases; unmatched bases: 9. Germline V gene lookup returns CDR1 MGHRA and CDR2 YSYEKL. CDR3 nucleotides: TGCGCCAGCAGCCAAGATCGGGGGGGAGTTTCGTCAGATACGCAGTATTTT. Translated, it gives CASSQDRGGVSSDTQYF.

This clone showed up just a few times. The chain recombines TRBV30 with TRBJ1-2; D is undetermined. V dropped 5 bases and J dropped 8 bases, with 12 bases sitting between them. Germline lookup yields CDR1 GTSNPN and CDR2 SVGIG (reference sequence). CDR3 length: 11 residues. The CDR3 nucleotides read TGTGCCTGGTATAGAGGGTCCGGCTACACCTTC. Encoded protein: CAWYRGSGYTF.

V gene TRBV15 combines with J gene TRBJ1-5; possibly TRBD1 for D (6 bases). The length of the CDR3 is 16 residues. Trimming removed 3 bases at V and 7 bases at J, with 19 bases between. Germline V gene sequence: CDR1 LNHNV, CDR2 YYDKDF (reference sequence). Here the CDR3 DNA reads TGTGCCACCAGCAGTGCTCCAACAGGGTTTTACCAGCCCCAGCATTTT. This encodes CATSSAPTGFYQPQHF.

The chain couples TRBV27 to TRBJ2-5; 9 nucleotides line up with TRBD2. The germline V gene has CDR1 MNHEY and CDR2 SMNVEV (reference sequence). J gave up 3 bases and V 7 bases, and 12 bases lay outside the gene matches. CDR3 length: 16 residues. The chain's CDR3 is CASIQRAGGIKETQYF. DNA of the CDR3: TGTGCCAGCATTCAGAGGGCGGGAGGGATTAAAGAGACCCAGTACTTC.

This clone was picked up a small number of times. The rearrangement links TRBV19 to TRBJ1-5; no clear D gene. The CDR3 runs to 13 residues. Germline V gene data show CDR1 as LNHDA and CDR2 as SQIVND (reference sequence). V dropped 3 bases and J dropped 4 bases, with 7 bases sitting between them. CDR3 DNA: TGTGCCAGTAGTATGGTGGGGAATCAGCCCCAGCATTTT. Amino acids: CASSMVGNQPQHF.

The chain carries TRBV4-1 and TRBJ2-5, with D possibly TRBD2 on 6 matching bases. The better agreement between TRBJ2-7 and the DNA end casts doubt on the J call. This CDR3 is built from 14 residues. Germline V gene data show CDR1 as MGHRA and CDR2 as YSYEKL. In nucleotides, the CDR3 is TGCGCCAGCAGCCAACTGGGAGGCGGGTACGAGCAGTACTTC. Translating it yields CASSQLGGGYEQYF.

This sequence joins TRBV4-1 and TRBJ2-1, with D tentatively TRBD1 (5 bases). Germline V gene data show CDR1 as MGHRA and CDR2 as YSYEKL. V was trimmed by 5 bases and J by 7 bases, leaving 18 bases between them. The CDR3 is 15 residues long. The CDR3 loop is CASSAQGKEFNEQFF. The DNA for the CDR3 is TGCGCCAGCAGCGCCCAGGGAAAGGAGTTTAATGAGCAGTTCTTC.

This clone was detected only once. The rearrangement uses TRBV5-4 and TRBJ2-7; weak D call: TRBD2 (5 bases). CDR3 length equals 14 residues. The V gene lost 1 base and the J gene lost 0 bases, with 8 bases spanning the gap. Germline V CDR1 and CDR2: SGHNT, YYREEE (reference sequence). CDR3 DNA: TGTGCCAGCAGCTTGCAAACTAGCTCCTACGAGCAGTACTTC. Translation: CASSLQTSSYEQYF.

This chain uses TRBV29-1 with TRBJ2-5; 8 nucleotides line up with TRBD2. With V trimmed by 6 bases and J by 13 bases, 7 bases remained unmatched. The CDR3 has 10 residues. Germline V gene sequence: CDR1 SQVTM, CDR2 ANQGSEA. CDR3 protein: CSVTSAARYF. The CDR3 DNA is TGCAGCGTGACTAGCGCCGCAAGGTACTTC.

Concerning this clone: Other DNA sequences within the sample encode an identical CDR3. The rearrangement joins TRBV9 to TRBJ2-3; D ambiguous. Germline assignment: CDR1 SGDLS and CDR2 YYNGEE. The CDR3 covers 15 residues. V lost 3 bases and J 0 bases, leaving 11 bases between the germline ends. The CDR3 region has the DNA TGTGCCAGCAGCGGAAGACTGAGCAGCACAGATACGCAGTATTTT. Protein product: CASSGRLSSTDTQYF. Full variable domain (rest looked up from reference TRBV9 and TRBJ2-3): DSGVTQTPKHLITATGQRVTLRCSPRSGDLSVYWYQQSLDQGLQFLIQYYNGEERAKGNILERFSAQQFPDLHSELNLSSLELGDSALYFCASSGRLSSTDTQYFGPGTRLTVL.

V and J are TRBV6-4 and TRBJ2-4; 9 bases match TRBD2. With V trimmed by 0 bases and J by 8 bases, 8 bases remained unmatched. Germline CDR1 is MRHNA and CDR2 is SNTAGT. CDR3 length equals 16 residues. DNA of the CDR3: TGTGCCAGCAGTGACTCGAATGGCGGGAGGGCCGACATTCAGTACTTC. As protein: CASSDSNGGRADIQYF.

The rearrangement joins TRBV6-1 to TRBJ1-4; TRBD1 matches at 8 bases. The V segment lost 6 bases and the J segment 8 bases; nucleotides outside the gene matches: 11. The CDR3 runs to 15 residues. Germline CDR1 is MNHNS and CDR2 is SASEGT. The CDR3 here is CASRQPGQEREKLFF. In DNA form, the CDR3 reads TGTGCCAGCAGACAACCGGGACAGGAGAGGGAAAAACTGTTTTTT.

The chain couples TRBV27 to TRBJ2-7; TRBD1 aligns across 10 bases. CDR1 and CDR2 from the germline V gene are MNHEY and SMNVEV (reference sequence). CDR3 length: 16 amino acids. Trimming took 2 bases from V and 2 from J; bases not matched to a gene: 6. As DNA, the CDR3 is TGTGCCAGCAGTTTAAGTGAGGGGACAGGGGCCTACGAGCAGTACTTC. Translating gives CASSLSEGTGAYEQYF.